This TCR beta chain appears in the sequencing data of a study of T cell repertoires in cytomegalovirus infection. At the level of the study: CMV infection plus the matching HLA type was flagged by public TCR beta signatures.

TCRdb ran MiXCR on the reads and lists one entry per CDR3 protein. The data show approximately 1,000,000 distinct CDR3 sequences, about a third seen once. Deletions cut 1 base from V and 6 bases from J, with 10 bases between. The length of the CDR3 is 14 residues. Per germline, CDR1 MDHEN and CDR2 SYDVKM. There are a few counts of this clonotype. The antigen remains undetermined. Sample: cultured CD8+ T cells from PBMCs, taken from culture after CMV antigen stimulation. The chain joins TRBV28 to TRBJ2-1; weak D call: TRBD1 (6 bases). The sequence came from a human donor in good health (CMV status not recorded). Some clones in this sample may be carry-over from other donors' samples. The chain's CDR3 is CASSLSSRGNEQFF. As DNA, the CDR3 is TGTGCCAGCAGTTTATCGTCCAGGGGCAATGAGCAGTTCTTC. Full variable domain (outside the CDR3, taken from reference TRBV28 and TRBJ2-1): DVKVTQSSRYLVKRTGEKVFLECVQDMDHENMFWYRQDPGLGLRLIYFSYDVKMKEKGDIPEGYSVSREKKERFSLILESASTNQTSMYLCASSLSSRGNEQFFGPGTRLTVL.